The rows below give T cell receptor beta chains drawn from one sample of a study of CD8+ T cells in alopecia areata. The protocol was immunoSEQ multiplex PCR, while the TCRdb copy is restricted to in-frame clones and leaves out a portion. The sample shows 150,000 to 200,000 clones, under 80% of them seen only once. The sample here was CD4+ T cells sorted from blood, taken between weeks 47 and 50, from a patient treated with tofacitinib. All receptors derive from a human donor with alopecia areata. Each CDR3 is given with its conserved first and last residue. The order of the fields is CDR3 protein, CDR3 DNA, D gene, J gene, clone size, V gene. D genes are given only for firm matches. Expanded clones get a size class; other rows say once, few or many, or leave the size out.

CDR3aa: CASSPGQGIYEQYF
CDR3nt: TGCGCCAGCAGCCCGGGACAGGGGATCTACGAGCAGTACTTC
d_gene: TRBD1
j_gene: TRBJ2-7
abundance: few
v_gene: TRBV4-1

CDR3aa: CASSLRGLSYNEQFF
CDR3nt: TGTGCCAGCAGCTTACGGGGGCTTTCCTACAATGAGCAGTTCTTC
d_gene: NA
j_gene: TRBJ2-1
abundance: NA
v_gene: TRBV5-6

CDR3aa: CSAKNTEAFF
CDR3nt: TGCAGCGCCAAAAACACTGAAGCTTTCTTT
d_gene: NA
j_gene: TRBJ1-1
abundance: few
v_gene: TRBV29-1

CDR3aa: CASSLVPGQSYEQYF
CDR3nt: TGCGCCAGCAGCTTGGTTCCGGGACAAAGCTACGAGCAGTACTTC
d_gene: NA
j_gene: TRBJ2-7
abundance: NA
v_gene: TRBV5-1

CDR3aa: CASSARQVYGYTF
CDR3nt: TGTGCCAGCAGCGCACGACAGGTCTATGGCTACACCTTC
d_gene: NA
j_gene: TRBJ1-2
abundance: NA
v_gene: TRBV2

CDR3aa: CASSLRGDYGYTF
CDR3nt: TGCGCCAGCAGCTTGAGAGGGGACTATGGCTACACCTTC
d_gene: NA
j_gene: TRBJ1-2
abundance: NA
v_gene: TRBV5-1

CDR3aa: CATSSGQGGQPQHF
CDR3nt: TGTGCCACCAGCAGTGGTCAGGGAGGTCAGCCCCAGCATTTT
d_gene: NA
j_gene: TRBJ1-5
abundance: few
v_gene: TRBV15

CDR3aa: CAWSVARAGSSYNSPLHF
CDR3nt: TGTGCCTGGAGTGTTGCCCGGGCCGGTAGCTCCTATAATTCACCCCTCCACTTT
d_gene: NA
j_gene: TRBJ1-6
abundance: NA
v_gene: TRBV30

CDR3aa: CASSLGSGRGSYNEQFF
CDR3nt: TGTGCCAGCAGCTTAGGATCGGGGAGGGGCTCCTACAATGAGCAGTTCTTC
d_gene: TRBD2
j_gene: TRBJ2-1
abundance: NA
v_gene: TRBV7-2

CDR3aa: CSVHLLGQHYNEQFF
CDR3nt: TGCAGCGTTCACCTACTTGGGCAGCACTACAATGAGCAGTTCTTC
d_gene: NA
j_gene: TRBJ2-1
abundance: few
v_gene: TRBV29-1

CDR3aa: CRAGIGETQYF
CDR3nt: TGCAGGGCGGGGATCGGAGAGACCCAGTACTTC
d_gene: NA
j_gene: TRBJ2-5
abundance: NA
v_gene: TRBV20-1

CDR3aa: CASSVRGGAWKTQYF
CDR3nt: TGTGCCAGCAGTGTACGGGGGGGGGCCTGGAAGACCCAGTACTTC
d_gene: TRBD2
j_gene: TRBJ2-5
abundance: NA
v_gene: TRBV25-1

CDR3aa: CAWSLSTGNTEAFF
CDR3nt: TGTGCCTGGAGCCTCTCGACGGGGAACACTGAAGCTTTCTTT
d_gene: NA
j_gene: TRBJ1-1
abundance: NA
v_gene: TRBV30

CDR3aa: CAWSVPGGVGNEQFF
CDR3nt: TGTGCCTGGAGTGTACCGGGGGGCGTTGGTAATGAGCAGTTCTTC
d_gene: NA
j_gene: TRBJ2-1
abundance: NA
v_gene: TRBV30

CDR3aa: CASRAGTGVNTEAFF
CDR3nt: TGTGCCAGCAGGGCCGGGACAGGGGTGAACACTGAAGCTTTCTTT
d_gene: TRBD1
j_gene: TRBJ1-1
abundance: few
v_gene: TRBV2

CDR3aa: CASTLGQGEEKLFF
CDR3nt: TGTGCCAGCACCTTGGGACAGGGAGAGGAAAAACTGTTTTTT
d_gene: TRBD1
j_gene: TRBJ1-4
abundance: NA
v_gene: TRBV6-1

CDR3aa: CASSLDKNTEAFF
CDR3nt: TGTGCCAGCAGCTTGGATAAGAACACTGAAGCTTTCTTT
d_gene: NA
j_gene: TRBJ1-1
abundance: NA
v_gene: TRBV11-2

CDR3aa: CASSALHWANEQFF
CDR3nt: TGTGCCAGCAGCGCGCTCCACTGGGCCAATGAGCAGTTCTTC
d_gene: NA
j_gene: TRBJ2-1
abundance: NA
v_gene: TRBV9

CDR3aa: CASSLGLAGGSYNEQFF
CDR3nt: TGTGCCAGCAGCTTAGGGCTAGCGGGGGGATCCTACAATGAGCAGTTCTTC
d_gene: TRBD2
j_gene: TRBJ2-1
abundance: NA
v_gene: TRBV11-2

CDR3aa: CASSSIAGGPHEQYF
CDR3nt: TGCGCCAGCAGCTCAATAGCGGGGGGGCCCCACGAGCAGTACTTC
d_gene: TRBD2
j_gene: TRBJ2-7
abundance: NA
v_gene: TRBV4-3

CDR3aa: CSVKTTGHSNYGYTF
CDR3nt: TGCAGCGTTAAAACTACAGGGCACTCTAACTATGGCTACACCTTC
d_gene: NA
j_gene: TRBJ1-2
abundance: NA
v_gene: TRBV29-1

CDR3aa: CASRRQGNNEQFF
CDR3nt: TGTGCCAGCAGACGGCAGGGTAACAATGAGCAGTTCTTC
d_gene: NA
j_gene: TRBJ2-1
abundance: NA
v_gene: TRBV6-6

CDR3aa: CSVTSGGQSDTQYF
CDR3nt: TGCAGCGTTACTAGCGGGGGGCAGTCAGATACGCAGTATTTT
d_gene: TRBD2
j_gene: TRBJ2-3
abundance: few
v_gene: TRBV29-1

CDR3aa: CASRILRGGYTF
CDR3nt: TGTGCCAGTAGGATCCTGAGAGGTGGCTACACCTTC
d_gene: NA
j_gene: TRBJ1-2
abundance: NA
v_gene: TRBV19

CDR3aa: CSAERAGLIQETQYF
CDR3nt: TGCAGCGCGGAGAGAGCGGGCCTAATCCAAGAGACCCAGTACTTC
d_gene: NA
j_gene: TRBJ2-5
abundance: NA
v_gene: TRBV29-1

CDR3aa: CASSLQDSYNEQFF
CDR3nt: TGCGCCAGCAGCTTGCAGGATTCCTACAATGAGCAGTTCTTC
d_gene: NA
j_gene: TRBJ2-1
abundance: NA
v_gene: TRBV5-1

CDR3aa: CASSPQQGTYGYTF
CDR3nt: TGCGCCAGCAGCCCTCAACAGGGAACCTATGGCTACACCTTC
d_gene: NA
j_gene: TRBJ1-2
abundance: NA
v_gene: TRBV4-3

CDR3aa: CASSLLPDYEQYF
CDR3nt: TGCGCCAGCAGCTTGCTACCAGACTACGAGCAGTACTTC
d_gene: NA
j_gene: TRBJ2-7
abundance: NA
v_gene: TRBV5-1

CDR3aa: CASSLYDRESPLHF
CDR3nt: TGCGCCAGCAGCTTGTACGACAGGGAGTCACCCCTCCACTTT
d_gene: TRBD1
j_gene: TRBJ1-6
abundance: NA
v_gene: TRBV5-1

CDR3aa: CSVENRGRNTEAFF
CDR3nt: TGCAGCGTTGAAAACAGGGGAAGGAACACTGAAGCTTTCTTT
d_gene: TRBD1
j_gene: TRBJ1-1
abundance: NA
v_gene: TRBV29-1

CDR3aa: CASSQDWAGGSPLHF
CDR3nt: TGCGCCAGCAGCCAAGATTGGGCAGGGGGTTCACCCCTCCACTTT
d_gene: TRBD1
j_gene: TRBJ1-6
abundance: NA
v_gene: TRBV4-3

CDR3aa: CSVGVGLGDGEQFF
CDR3nt: TGCAGCGTTGGAGTCGGTTTAGGGGACGGTGAGCAGTTCTTC
d_gene: NA
j_gene: TRBJ2-1
abundance: few
v_gene: TRBV29-1

CDR3aa: CASSLMAGGYEQYF
CDR3nt: TGTGCCAGCAGCCTAATGGCAGGAGGCTACGAGCAGTACTTC
d_gene: NA
j_gene: TRBJ2-7
abundance: NA
v_gene: TRBV7-9

CDR3aa: CASSEAPGQGDTEAFF
CDR3nt: TGTGCCAGCAGTGAAGCTCCGGGACAGGGAGACACTGAAGCTTTCTTT
d_gene: TRBD1
j_gene: TRBJ1-1
abundance: NA
v_gene: TRBV6-1

CDR3aa: CAWSLGQGPQPQHF
CDR3nt: TGTGCCTGGAGTCTGGGACAGGGGCCTCAGCCCCAGCATTTT
d_gene: TRBD1
j_gene: TRBJ1-5
abundance: NA
v_gene: TRBV30

CDR3aa: CASSLGRDSTEAFF
CDR3nt: TGCGCCAGCAGCTTGGGAAGGGACAGCACTGAAGCTTTCTTT
d_gene: TRBD1
j_gene: TRBJ1-1
abundance: NA
v_gene: TRBV5-1

CDR3aa: CASSSSGETQYF
CDR3nt: TGCGCCAGCAGCTCGTCAGGGGAGACCCAGTACTTC
d_gene: NA
j_gene: TRBJ2-5
abundance: once
v_gene: TRBV5-1

CDR3aa: CSATGYKGYTF
CDR3nt: TGCAGTGCGACAGGGTATAAGGGCTACACCTTC
d_gene: TRBD1
j_gene: TRBJ1-2
abundance: NA
v_gene: TRBV20-1

CDR3aa: CASSQDRAVSTDTQYF
CDR3nt: TGCGCCAGCAGCCAGGACAGGGCCGTAAGCACAGATACGCAGTATTTT
d_gene: TRBD1
j_gene: TRBJ2-3
abundance: NA
v_gene: TRBV4-3

CDR3aa: CASSPNPGQGSGANVLTF
CDR3nt: TGCGCCAGCAGCCCCAACCCGGGACAGGGGTCCGGGGCCAACGTCCTGACTTTC
d_gene: TRBD1
j_gene: TRBJ2-6
abundance: NA
v_gene: TRBV4-3

CDR3aa: CANGRSEAFF
CDR3nt: TGTGCTAACGGGAGGTCTGAAGCTTTCTTT
d_gene: NA
j_gene: TRBJ1-1
abundance: once
v_gene: TRBV30

CDR3aa: CSVEERDTQYF
CDR3nt: TGCAGCGTTGAAGAACGCGATACGCAGTATTTT
d_gene: NA
j_gene: TRBJ2-3
abundance: few
v_gene: TRBV29-1

CDR3aa: CASSTRDRSSDGYTF
CDR3nt: TGTGCCAGCAGCACCCGAGACAGGTCCTCTGATGGCTACACCTTC
d_gene: NA
j_gene: TRBJ1-2
abundance: NA
v_gene: TRBV9

CDR3aa: CASSPTGGRGYTF
CDR3nt: TGTGCCAGCAGTCCGACAGGGGGCAGAGGCTACACCTTC
d_gene: TRBD1
j_gene: TRBJ1-2
abundance: NA
v_gene: TRBV6-1

CDR3aa: CASSLGTGETQYF
CDR3nt: TGTGCCAGCAGCTTGGGGACAGGGGAGACCCAGTACTTC
d_gene: TRBD1
j_gene: TRBJ2-5
abundance: NA
v_gene: TRBV5-4

CDR3aa: CASSLEPGPIQSEQFF
CDR3nt: TGCGCCAGCAGCTTAGAACCGGGGCCGATTCAGAGTGAGCAGTTCTTC
d_gene: NA
j_gene: TRBJ2-1
abundance: few
v_gene: TRBV5-1

CDR3aa: CAWNPVGEGNTEAFF
CDR3nt: TGTGCCTGGAACCCCGTGGGGGAGGGGAACACTGAAGCTTTCTTT
d_gene: NA
j_gene: TRBJ1-1
abundance: NA
v_gene: TRBV30

CDR3aa: CASSFPGPDTQYF
CDR3nt: TGTGCCAGCAGCTTCCCGGGCCCAGATACGCAGTATTTT
d_gene: NA
j_gene: TRBJ2-3
abundance: NA
v_gene: TRBV5-6

CDR3aa: CASRSGENTEAFF
CDR3nt: TGTGCCAGCAGATCAGGGGAGAACACTGAAGCTTTCTTT
d_gene: NA
j_gene: TRBJ1-1
abundance: NA
v_gene: TRBV2

CDR3aa: CAWSPGGGSGNTIYF
CDR3nt: TGTGCCTGGAGTCCGGGCGGGGGATCTGGAAACACCATATATTTT
d_gene: NA
j_gene: TRBJ1-3
abundance: NA
v_gene: TRBV30

CDR3aa: CASRIDGNTEAFF
CDR3nt: TGTGCCAGCAGGATAGACGGGAACACTGAAGCTTTCTTT
d_gene: NA
j_gene: TRBJ1-1
abundance: NA
v_gene: TRBV2

CDR3aa: CSVGPGTDTQYF
CDR3nt: TGCAGCGTTGGTCCCGGCACAGATACGCAGTATTTT
d_gene: NA
j_gene: TRBJ2-3
abundance: NA
v_gene: TRBV29-1

CDR3aa: CAWSFQGDGPLHF
CDR3nt: TGTGCCTGGAGTTTTCAGGGCGACGGACCCCTCCACTTT
d_gene: NA
j_gene: TRBJ1-6
abundance: NA
v_gene: TRBV30

CDR3aa: CASLQGGYGYTF
CDR3nt: TGTGCCAGCCTACAGGGTGGCTATGGCTACACCTTC
d_gene: NA
j_gene: TRBJ1-2
abundance: NA
v_gene: TRBV7-2

CDR3aa: CAWSEGALNEKLFF
CDR3nt: TGTGCCTGGAGTGAAGGGGCCCTGAATGAAAAACTGTTTTTT
d_gene: NA
j_gene: TRBJ1-4
abundance: NA
v_gene: TRBV30